These 18 T cell receptor beta chains came from one sample sequenced in a study of regulatory T cells in long-lasting Graves disease. Assembly of TCR beta libraries relied on iRepertoire HTBI primers together with Arm-PCR of CDR3 regions. TCRdb analysed the multiplex PCR reads with MiXCR anew, one entry per CDR3 protein. The sample contains about 310,000 distinct CDR3 sequences, 22% of which appear only once. The time point is: persistent/refractory GD, antithyroid drugs over 5 years with positive TRAb. RNA extracted from PBMCs served as the sequencing template. The source was peripheral blood mononuclear cells (PBMCs), collected when the disease was refractory, from a patient treated with antithyroid drugs. These receptors originate from a female donor with Graves disease.

The CDR3 region is CASSERSGRANVLTF. The CDR3 DNA reads TGTGCCAGCAGTGAAAGGTCAGGGAGGGCCAACGTCCTGACTTTC. The chain carries TRBV2 and TRBJ2-6; possibly TRBD1 for D (5 bases). Germline V gene data show CDR1 as SNHLY and CDR2 as FYNNEI. Deletions cut 2 bases from V and 5 bases from J, with 10 bases between. This CDR3 has 15 residues.

This clonotype appeared many times. The chain recombines TRBV7-2 with TRBJ1-6, with no clear D. The CDR3 has 16 amino acids. Trimming cost V 2 bases and J 4 bases, with 12 bases left between them. The germline V gene encodes CDR1 SGHTA and CDR2 FQGNSA. The CDR3 protein is CASSLPTSGYNSPLHF. CDR3 nucleotide sequence: TGTGCCAGCAGCTTACCCACCTCCGGGTATAATTCACCCCTCCACTTT.

V and J are TRBV11-2 and TRBJ2-5, with no clear D. With 5 bases removed from V and 7 bases from J, the gap between germline ends came to 14 bases. The CDR3 has 13 amino acids. Germline V gives CDR1 SGHAT, CDR2 FQNNGV. The CDR3 nucleotides are TGTGCCAGCAGCCTTAGCCCGTTTGGGACCCAGTACTTC. This sequence encodes CASSLSPFGTQYF.

J is TRBJ1-5 and V is TRBV20-1; a weak D match, TRBD1 (6 bases). Per the germline V gene, CDR1 is DFQATT and CDR2 is SNEGSKA (reference sequence). Trimming pared 8 bases from V and 5 bases from J, leaving 13 bases between. The CDR3 length is 12 residues. DNA for the CDR3: TGCAGTCCCACAGGGACCGATCAGCCCCAGCATTTT. Translated: CSPTGTDQPQHF.

Comment on this clonotype: A much more abundant neighbour one base away suggests this may be a read error. The genes are TRBV6-5 and TRBJ2-5; 7 bases agree with TRBD1. CDR3 length equals 14 residues. The germline gives CDR1 MNHEY, CDR2 SVGAGI. The CDR3 DNA reads as TGTGCCAGCAGTTACCCGGGACAGCAAGAGACCCAGCACTTC. Translated: CASSYPGQQETQHF.

This clonotype was found many times. The gene calls are TRBV28 and TRBJ2-7, with 7 bases that match TRBD2. Germline loops: CDR1 MDHEN, CDR2 SYDVKM. The CDR3 runs to 15 residues. Losses at the gene ends were 4 bases for V and 4 bases for J; bases not matched to a gene: 10. CDR3 DNA sequence: TGTGCCAGCAGTTCCCCCCAAGCGGGACGTTACGAGCAGTACTTC. This translates into CASSSPQAGRYEQYF.

J is TRBJ2-5 and V is TRBV30; D is undetermined. Looked up from germline, CDR1 is GTSNPN and CDR2 is SVGIG (reference sequence). This CDR3 is built from 12 residues. Between the trimmed V and J ends, which lost 0 bases and 3 bases, there was a span of 5 bases. Written as DNA, the CDR3 is TGTGCCTGGAGTGTGCTCAAAGAGACCCAGTACTTC. It encodes CAWSVLKETQYF.

This clonotype showed up just a few times. The chain combines TRBV19 with TRBJ2-5; D gene uncertain. Germline CDR1 LNHDA, CDR2 SQIVND (reference sequence). Trimming left V 2 bases short and J 3 bases short, with 13 bases between. The CDR3 extends over 15 amino acids. In DNA form, the CDR3 reads TGTGCCAGTAGTATAACGGGCAGAGAAGAAGAGACCCAGTACTTC. This codes for CASSITGREEETQYF.

This rearrangement joins TRBV4-3 to TRBJ2-5, with 8 bases lining up with TRBD1. With 4 bases clipped from V and 6 bases from J, the junction kept 7 bases outside the gene matches. The germline V gene has CDR1 LGHNA and CDR2 YSLEER. The length of the CDR3 is 14 residues. The DNA for the CDR3 is TGCGCCAGCAGCCCGGACAGGGCAAGACAGACCCAGTACTTC. This translates into CASSPDRARQTQYF.

This chain links TRBV7-9 with TRBJ1-4; the D is unclear. Germline V lookup: CDR1 SEHNR, CDR2 FQNEAQ (reference sequence). This CDR3 region has 15 residues. Trimming took off 3 bases at V and 0 bases at J, with 8 bases between the two ends. DNA for the CDR3: TGTGCCAGCAGCTTGAGTCCTGCAACTAATGAAAAACTGTTTTTT. It yields the protein CASSLSPATNEKLFF.

This rearrangement joins TRBV6-1 to TRBJ1-5; unclear D gene. Trimming cost V 6 bases and J 0 bases, with 9 bases left between them. This CDR3 region has 14 residues. CDR1 and CDR2 from the germline V gene are MNHNS and SASEGT. CDR3 sequence: CASRQSYSNQPQHF. CDR3 bases: TGTGCCAGCAGACAAAGTTATAGCAATCAGCCCCAGCATTTT.

The V and J genes are TRBV20-1 and TRBJ2-7; TRBD2 agrees at 7 bases. CDR3 length equals 13 residues. Germline values: CDR1 DFQATT, CDR2 SNEGSKA (reference sequence). V shed 7 bases, J shed 1 base, and the junction held 7 bases outside the gene matches. CDR3 sequence (DNA): TGCAGTGGCTCGACTAGCTGGTCCTACGAGCAGTACTTC. Protein sequence: CSGSTSWSYEQYF.

In its sample, this clonotype was seen many times. The gene calls are TRBV28 and TRBJ1-6; D might be TRBD1 (5 bases). V was cut by 9 bases and J by 10 bases, with 31 bases left in between. The CDR3 runs to 18 residues. Germline V gene data show CDR1 as MDHEN and CDR2 as SYDVKM. The CDR3 loop is CASHGREGADLFGSPLHF. The DNA of the CDR3 is TGTGCCAGTCACGGGAGGGAAGGGGCAGACCTTTTTGGATCACCCCTCCACTTT.

This chain uses TRBV5-1 with TRBJ2-7; 8 bases are shared with TRBD2. Germline loops: CDR1 SGHRS, CDR2 YFSETQ. The CDR3 runs 15 residues. V dropped 0 bases and J dropped 5; count of bases not matched to a gene: 7. The CDR3 is CASSLAAGGGDEQYF. CDR3 DNA: TGCGCCAGCAGCTTGGCGGCGGGGGGTGGCGACGAGCAGTACTTC.

This clonotype was counted between two and nine times. J is TRBJ2-3 and V is TRBV7-2; D tentatively fits TRBD1 or TRBD2 (5 bases each). The germline V gene has CDR1 SGHTA and CDR2 FQGNSA. Trimming removed 6 bases at V and 4 bases at J, with 14 bases between. The CDR3 is made up of 14 amino acids. This chain's CDR3 is CASRPPGRADTQYF. The CDR3 bases are TGTGCCAGCAGACCTCCGGGACGGGCAGATACGCAGTATTTT.

The chain has TRBV6-2 or TRBV6-3 and TRBJ1-1, with D possibly matching TRBD1 (6 bases). V was trimmed by 0 bases and J by 9 bases, leaving 11 bases between them. The CDR3 extends over 13 amino acids. Germline assignment: CDR1 MNHEY and CDR2 SVGEGT. The CDR3, as DNA: TGTGCCAGCAGTTACTCCGGGGGGACAAAAGCTTTCTTT. It codes for CASSYSGGTKAFF.

This clonotype has a handful of counts. This chain connects TRBV20-1 to TRBJ1-4; TRBD1 aligns across 8 bases. Trimming at V came to 6 bases and at J to 6 bases, leaving 9 bases not matched to a gene. The CDR3 covers 14 residues. The V gene's germline CDR1 is DFQATT and CDR2 SNEGSKA (reference sequence). CDR3 amino acids: CSAVTGGGDEKLFF. CDR3 sequence (DNA): TGCAGTGCGGTTACAGGGGGTGGAGATGAAAAACTGTTTTTT.

CDR3 residues: CASSLKASLANYGYTF. The CDR3 DNA sequence: TGTGCCAGCAGTTTAAAGGCCTCTTTAGCTAACTATGGCTACACCTTC. The chain joins TRBV6-2 or TRBV6-3 to TRBJ1-2; D is undetermined. This CDR3 region has 16 residues. Looked up from germline, CDR1 is MNHEY and CDR2 is SVGEGT. The V end lost 4 bases, the J end lost 0 bases, and 15 bases lay between the germline ends.